This TCR beta chain derives from a study of neoadjuvant anti-PD-1 for oral cavity cancer. As for the study in general: Patients without progression got a fourth dose around day 43.

In germline, CDR1 is GTSNPN, CDR2 SVGIG (reference sequence). The CDR3 covers 14 residues. Between the trimmed V and J ends, which lost 5 bases and 4 bases, there was a span of 12 bases. Concerning this clone: Its antigen remains unknown.

Sequencing used immunoSEQ multiplex PCR; TCRdb keeps in-frame clones, though not all of them. The sample contains 15,000 to 20,000 clones, 55% to 75% of which appear only once. Study-level results: Pretreatment Treg/Th17 ratio correlated inversely with post-treatment tumor clonality.

The V and J genes are TRBV30 and TRBJ2-6, with D maybe TRBD1 (5 bases). The source was PBMCs, collected before nivolumab (anti-PD-1) treatment. This TCR was recovered from a person aged 35-80 years with oral cavity squamous cell carcinoma. CDR3 sequence: CAWAPGIGANVLTF. Here the CDR3 DNA reads TGTGCCTGGGCACCAGGGATCGGGGCCAACGTCCTGACTTTC.